The rows below give T cell receptor beta chains drawn from one sample of a study of OX40 agonist ivuxolimab in advanced cancers. Sequenced by immunoSEQ multiplex PCR; TCRdb stores in-frame clones only, minus some. The repertoire holds tens of thousands of clones, about 92% seen once, with under 4% in the top ten. This sample comprised CD4+ or CD8+ T cells sorted from blood, obtained in a trial of the OX40 agonist ivuxolimab. The source of these receptors is an adult with an advanced solid tumor such as melanoma, head and neck, liver or kidney cancer. The CDR3 runs from the conserved cysteine through the conserved F or W. D genes are given only for firm matches.

j_call | v_call | d_call | cdr3_aa
TRBJ1-5 | TRBV2 | TRBD1 | CASSDLLGTVLNQPQHF
TRBJ1-4 | TRBV5-1 | NA | CASSSQNEKLFF
TRBJ2-3 | TRBV7-2 | NA | CASSLGGLFTDTQYF
TRBJ2-1 | TRBV6-1 | NA | CASSKVHMGNEQFF
TRBJ1-1 | TRBV29-1 | NA | CSTRQGREAFF
TRBJ2-1 | TRBV27 | NA | CASSLTLGNEQFF
TRBJ1-5 | TRBV9 | TRBD1 | CASSVAGQGDPQHF
TRBJ2-2 | TRBV27 | NA | CASSLGNTGELFF
TRBJ2-1 | TRBV19 | NA | CASRFDPSSYNEQFF
TRBJ2-1 | TRBV9 | NA | CASSVGGDQQFF
TRBJ1-5 | TRBV19 | NA | CASSLGRQPQHF